This TCR beta chain was identified in a study of blood T cell repertoires in COVID-19. Study details: Samples representing acute and convalescent COVID-19 were sourced from the United States, Italy and Spain.

The authors' processing: Reference gene primers were amplified, and this amplification served to estimate nucleated cell counts. The protocol was immunoSEQ multiplex PCR, while the TCRdb copy is restricted to in-frame clones and leaves out a portion. V, J and clone size derive from that table, while D and trimming were established from the DNA sequence. Counted here are tens of thousands of clones, almost 90% occurring once; the ten biggest clones make up roughly 2.1%. Material for sequencing was peripheral blood. This clonotype was obtained from a woman aged 80 or over with active or convalescent COVID-19.

The CDR3 loop reads CASSLAGGPRHNEQFF. The CDR3 nucleotides read TGCGCCAGCAGCTTGGCGGGGGGCCCGAGACACAATGAGCAGTTCTTC. The chain uses TRBV5-1 and TRBJ2-1; weak D call: TRBD2 (7 bases). Between the trimmed V and J ends, which lost 0 bases and 5 bases, there was a span of 15 bases. The V gene's germline CDR1 is SGHRS and CDR2 YFSETQ. The CDR3 consists of 16 residues. Based on the CDR3 plus reference TRBV5-1 and TRBJ2-1, the full variable domain is KAGVTQTPRYLIKTRGQQVTLSCSPISGHRSVSWYQQTPGQGLQFLFEYFSETQRNKGNFPGRFSGRQFSNSRSEMNVSTLELGDSALYLCASSLAGGPRHNEQFFGPGTRLTVL.